This T cell receptor beta chain was found in a study of blood T cells in healthy people across ages. This clonotype was recorded a few times. V shed 4 bases and J shed 8 bases, with 9 bases lying between them. The CDR3 runs to 12 residues. Looked up from germline, CDR1 is SGHTA and CDR2 is FQGNSA. A J-beta primer mix and a sample-barcoded 5' primer were used in a second PCR of roughly 7 to 12 cycles. Each CDR3 protein is one row after TCRdb ran MiXCR on the 5' RACE reads. The sample lists more than 1,000,000 distinct CDR3 sequences; around 27% were seen once. Donors were systemically healthy Caucasian individuals from Russia aged about 6 to 95 years. These same records also appear under a second study, on T cells of mothers and their children. That study reports: Barcodes and 2-4 random nucleotides were added by M1S in the second PCR.

The J gene is TRBJ2-1, the V gene TRBV7-2; D tentatively fits TRBD1 or TRBD2 (5 bases each). This TCR was sampled from a girl under 10 years old in good health. Sample: blood. CDR3 loop: CASSWVGDEQFF. The CDR3 nucleotides read TGTGCCAGCAGCTGGGTGGGGGATGAGCAGTTCTTC.